This T cell receptor beta chain appears in the sequencing data of a study of cytomegalovirus exposure and HLA in healthy donors. Study in general: There were 90 million to 130 million unique TCR beta sequences, drawn from approximately 180 million T cells, in an earlier analysis. Around 81% of around 390 genotyped donors fell in the Caucasian-associated ancestry cluster.

The PCR was carried out with 60 Vbeta primers and 13 Jbeta primers. Profiled with immunoSEQ multiplex PCR; TCRdb holds only in-frame clones, not every one. The sample carries about 140,000 clones, approximately 80% recorded once. Donors consisted of healthy bone marrow donors. Germline V gene lookup returns CDR1 SNHLY and CDR2 FYNNEI. The J segment lost 7 bases and the V segment lost 10 bases, leaving 4 bases of the junction unmatched. CDR3 length equals 10 residues. Note on this clone: The target antigen is unknown.

Study-wide results and limits: Researchers reported that a few CMV-associated chains were confirmed in vitro as CMV antigen-specific.

The rearrangement uses TRBV2 and TRBJ2-7; 7 bases fit TRBD2. Sequenced input: PBMCs. The receptor comes from a man under 40 in good health and CMV-seronegative. The CDR3 protein is CATWGGEQYF. CDR3 nucleotides: TGTGCCACCTGGGGGGGAGAGCAGTACTTC.